This T cell receptor (beta chain) came from a study of blood T cell repertoires in COVID-19. The wider study: Samples taken during acute and convalescent COVID-19 were collected in the United States, Italy and Spain. Sources were T cells, B-cell-depleted T cells, or PBMCs; the material itself was cDNA or gDNA.

This clone has only one observation. In the original processing: Reference gene primer amplification gave nucleated cell count estimates. Clones were read by immunoSEQ multiplex PCR, and TCRdb kept only the in-frame ones, dropping some. That table supplies the V and J calls and clone size; D and trimming were determined from the DNA. The sample consists of roughly 92,000 clones, 80% to 90% of them appearing once. Specimen: peripheral blood. The TCR was taken from a human donor with acute or convalescent COVID-19. The donor label of this sample is uncertain.

The DNA of the CDR3 is TGTGCCAGCAGTTCCGCCGGGACAGGGGCCGGAGATACGCAGTATTTT. This translates into CASSSAGTGAGDTQYF. J is TRBJ2-3 and V is TRBV28; 10 bases map to TRBD1. Germline CDR1 MDHEN, CDR2 SYDVKM. CDR3 length: 16 residues. Trimming removed 4 bases from V and 5 bases from J; junction bases left unmatched: 9.